This T cell receptor (beta chain) is from a study of beta chain features in type 1 diabetes. Study-level background: No patient-donor differences in age, gender, total cells or subset yield. Points from the study as a whole: Significant though moderate, a shortening of TCRB CDR3s appeared in all four CD4+ subsets of Type 1 diabetes patients.

Investigators reverse transcribed all isolated RNA, so they sequenced expressed TCRB transcripts. Profiled with immunoSEQ multiplex PCR; TCRdb holds only in-frame clones, not every one. The table shows 900,000 or so clones, with roughly a sixth occurring only once. As regards this clone: Its antigen remains unidentified.

Cell sorting via CD45RO/CCR7/CD25/CD127/CD95/CD27 was performed to obtain CD4+ naive, central memory, regulatory and stem cell-like memory cells. Specimen: naive CD4+ T cells from blood. This TCR was recovered from a woman younger than 30 in good health.

CDR3 coding DNA: TGTGCCAGCCCGGGAGAGAGCGGGACTAGCGGGAGCGAGCAGTACTTC. Encoded protein: CASPGESGTSGSEQYF. The J gene is TRBJ2-7, the V gene TRBV25-1, with 14 bases matching TRBD2. With V trimmed by 8 bases and J by 6 bases, 12 bases remained unmatched. Germline CDR1 reads MGHDK; CDR2 reads SYGVNS. The CDR3 loop spans 16 amino acids.